Described below is a single T cell receptor (beta chain) sequence and its context. Its recognized antigen is unknown. Base qualities were left out, and no much larger clone turns up one base away. Per the germline V gene, WSHSY is the CDR1 and SAAADI is the CDR2. At the junction V is shortened by 9 bases and J by 5 bases, with 17 bases in between. The CDR3 measures 13 amino acids from cysteine to phenylalanine. The sequence is cut down to CDR3 DNA, 39 bases in frame from base 1. These data come from a study of shared clonotypes between healthy human individuals (TCRdb year 2020). About the full investigation: The cohort included three men and two women between 18 and 49 years of age. Per donor, three plates each were used for CD4 naive and CD4 memory, two for CD8 naive, and one for CD8 memory. To estimate repertoire size and how much clonotypes are shared between individuals, the study performed deep sequencing of blood TCR repertoires from a handful of healthy adults. To increase sequencing depth and limit assay-specific biases, TCR repertoire library preparation and sequencing were carried out by different laboratories using diverse techniques. Between about 0.8 and 9 billion PBMCs per donor were obtained by leukapheresis.

What the research found in general, with its limitations: Sampling was limited to blood, and TCR repertoires in tissue likely differ from TCR repertoires in blood. Compared with non-shared clonotypes, the clonotypes found in all four sorted-subset donors had higher generation probabilities. Pairwise subsampling led to the expectation that sequencing depth would affect the degree of clonotype sharing among donors. Naive subsets generally had larger estimated clonotype richness than memory subsets. The small number of donors limited the genetic and exposure-history diversity represented. When four donors were compared, the shared fraction of clonotypes was about 5.2% for naive CD4, approximately 3.3% for naive CD8, more than 2% for memory CD4, and less than 0.5% for memory CD8. Incomplete sequencing was indicated by rarefaction of sorted-subset datasets, despite the large sequencing depth.

For the CD8 naive samples, CD45RO-negative cells were positively selected for CCR7, yielding a CD45RA+CCR7+ population from which TemRA cells were excluded. Healthy HIV-negative adults with no recently reported acute infections or vaccinations were included as donors. Every donor was a Caucasian adult residing in Nashville, Tennessee, USA. Blood was obtained by leukapheresis, after which PBMCs were separated by Ficoll-Histopaque density gradient centrifugation and cryopreserved in liquid nitrogen vapor phase. Analytical flow cytometry was used to check the purity and quantity of every magnetically sorted T cell population. Genomic DNA was isolated from every sorted fraction and measured by UV absorbance on a Nanodrop 2000c. Using the deep immunoSEQ assay, TCR CDR3 regions were amplified from genomic DNA by multiplex PCR. Extracted genomic DNA from each cell subset was spread evenly across all wells of several immunoSEQ 96-well plates, with each plate serving as a replicate. For sorted subsets, approximately 200 ng of genomic DNA, equivalent to 25,000 to 35,000 T cell genomes, went into each replicate PCR. Purified libraries were quantified with a Qubit 3.0 fluorometer, sized on a Bioanalyzer 2100, and re-quantified with the KAPA Library Quantification kit. Every immunoSEQ 96-well plate was sequenced on a dedicated single-read 150-cycle Illumina NextSeq 550 flow cell. The paper's processing steps were these. The immunoSEQ output contained only junctional sequences without quality scores, so filtering could not match that applied to full-length reads. To assign V/J genes and CDR3, sequences were annotated using PyIR, a Python wrapper for IgBLAST v1.9, with IMGT germline references. Reads with weak V/J assignments (E-value above 1e-6), missing CDR3, stop codons, out-of-frame junctions, or ambiguous translated residues were removed. V3J clonotypes were defined as sequences sharing an identical inferred V gene, J gene, and CDR3 amino acid sequence. The percentage overlap between two repertoires was calculated by dividing the number of shared unique clonotypes by the size of the smaller repertoire. Three approaches were used to assess repertoire richness: RTK rarefaction, the Chao1 estimator, and Recon v2.1 estimates of unobserved clonotypes. Generation probabilities for all TCRbeta clonotypes obtained by the gDNA method from a handful of donors were computed using OLGA. The table was pulled from immuneACCESS by TCRdb, which kept in-frame rearrangements only. Such tables lose some clones; where checked, under half of the loss comes from unresolved V genes, and the rest has no known cause. The D gene and trimming were derived from the DNA, and the V and J assignments and clone size from that table. In this sample the table shows some 2 million clones, approximately 94% of which occur a single time. 0.9% to 1.4% of the sample is in the top ten clones.

This sequence was found in a man aged 18-30 years in good health. This chain is built from TRBV10-2 and TRBJ2-7; the D gene identity is not certain. Specimen: naive CD8+ T cells sorted from blood. This specimen's cell subset or site label, per the study, means: CD45RA+CCR7+. The CDR3 has the sequence CASSGGLLNEQYF. The base sequence is TGCGCCAGTTCTGGTGGGCTTTTGAACGAGCAGTACTTC.